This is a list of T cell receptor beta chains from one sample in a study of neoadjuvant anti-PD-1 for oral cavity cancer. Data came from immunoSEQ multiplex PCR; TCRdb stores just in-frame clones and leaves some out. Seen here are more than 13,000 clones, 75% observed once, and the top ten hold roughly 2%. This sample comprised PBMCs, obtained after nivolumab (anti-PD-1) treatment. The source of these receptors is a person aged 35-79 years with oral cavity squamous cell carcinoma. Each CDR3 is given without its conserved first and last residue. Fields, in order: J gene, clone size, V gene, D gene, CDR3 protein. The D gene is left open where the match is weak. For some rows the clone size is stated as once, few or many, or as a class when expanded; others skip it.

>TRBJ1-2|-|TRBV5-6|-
ASSLARPKYGYT
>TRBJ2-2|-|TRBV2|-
ASSELRAGELF
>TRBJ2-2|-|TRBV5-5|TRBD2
ASSGGLAGVSTGELF
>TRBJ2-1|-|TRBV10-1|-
ASSESRTAALNEQF
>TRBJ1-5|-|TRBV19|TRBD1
ASTQGGQAQPQH
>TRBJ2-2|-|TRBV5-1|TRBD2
ASSQRVAGGRMNTGELF
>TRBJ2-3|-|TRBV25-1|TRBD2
ASSEMGRGNTDTQY
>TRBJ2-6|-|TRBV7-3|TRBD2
ASSLRGRGLAGAGANVLT
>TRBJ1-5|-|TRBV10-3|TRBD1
AISESTGAINQPQH
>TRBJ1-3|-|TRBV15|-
ATSRDSQANYGNTIY
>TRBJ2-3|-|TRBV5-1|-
ASTPGGSRGTDTQY
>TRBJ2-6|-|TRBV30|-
AWSSGFSGANVLT
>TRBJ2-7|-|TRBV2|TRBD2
ASSEPGTSGGLPYEQY
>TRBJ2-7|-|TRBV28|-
ASSLSGPYEQY
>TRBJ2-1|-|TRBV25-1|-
ASSAYGSYNEQF
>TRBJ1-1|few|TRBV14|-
ASSPPGHLNTEAF
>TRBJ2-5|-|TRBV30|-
AWSGPETQY
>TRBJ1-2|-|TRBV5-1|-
ASSLNSNYGYT
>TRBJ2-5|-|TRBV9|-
ASSVERGGHPETQY
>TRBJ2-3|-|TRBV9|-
ASSENQDTQY
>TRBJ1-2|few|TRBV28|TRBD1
ASSSTGVAGYT
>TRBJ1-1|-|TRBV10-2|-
ASQDERWSEAF
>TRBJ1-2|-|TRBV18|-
ASSPGQGTAMPLDYGYT
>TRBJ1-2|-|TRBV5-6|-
ASSPRNGQSGVYT
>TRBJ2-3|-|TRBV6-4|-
ASKVQGNTDTQY
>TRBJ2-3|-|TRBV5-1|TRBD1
ASSLTGGSTDTQY
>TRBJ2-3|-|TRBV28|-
ASSSQTQADTQY
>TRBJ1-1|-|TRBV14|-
ASSQGNRGMNTEAF
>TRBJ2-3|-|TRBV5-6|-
ASSFMSSTDTQY
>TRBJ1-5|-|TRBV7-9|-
ASSLEWNQPQH
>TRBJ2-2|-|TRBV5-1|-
ASSGWNAGNTGELF
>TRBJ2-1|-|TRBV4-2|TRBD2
ASSQEDLAGGYEQF
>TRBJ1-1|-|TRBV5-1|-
ASSVGVAGARETEAF
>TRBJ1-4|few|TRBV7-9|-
ASSLNGRTATNEKLF
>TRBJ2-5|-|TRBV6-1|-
ASSALRSAGETQY
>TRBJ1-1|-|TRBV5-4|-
ASSPDGGATEAF
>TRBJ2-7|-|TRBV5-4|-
ASSLQGGGREQY
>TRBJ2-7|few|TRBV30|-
AWSRGQTSSYEQY
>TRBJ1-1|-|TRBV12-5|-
ASGLQGRGTEAF
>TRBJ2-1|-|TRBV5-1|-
ASSGTLGEEGSYNEQF
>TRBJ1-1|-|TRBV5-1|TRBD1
ASSDRVLVNTEAF
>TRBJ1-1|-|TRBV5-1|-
ASSPGSPNTEAF
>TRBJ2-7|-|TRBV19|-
ASSMALGTYYEQY
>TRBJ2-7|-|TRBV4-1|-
ASSRRDGGYEQY
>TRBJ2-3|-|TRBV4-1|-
ASSQMGLGGRGPRTDTQY
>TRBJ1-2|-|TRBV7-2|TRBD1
ASSWGQRYGYT
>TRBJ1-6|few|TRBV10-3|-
AISESMSNNSPLH
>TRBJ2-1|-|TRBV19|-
ASSIGAGSVF
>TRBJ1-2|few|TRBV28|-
ASSLTGNYGYT
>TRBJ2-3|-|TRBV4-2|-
ASSQFGGGGTDTQY
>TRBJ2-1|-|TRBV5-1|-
ASSRQGGSYNEQF
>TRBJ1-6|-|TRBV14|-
ASNLQYNSPLH
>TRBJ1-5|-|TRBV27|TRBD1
ASKTGGAPQH
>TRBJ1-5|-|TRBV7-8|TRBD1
ASSTRVRGWRPQH
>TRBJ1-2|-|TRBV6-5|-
ASSTPVHGYT
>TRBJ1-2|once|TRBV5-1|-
ASSLGAGGGRYGYT
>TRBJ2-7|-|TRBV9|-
ASSVGFSYEQY
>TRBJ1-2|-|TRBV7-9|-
ASSLVGENYGYT
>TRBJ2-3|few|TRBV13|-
ASSLANGDTQY
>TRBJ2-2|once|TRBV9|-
ASSVSPYGGQGRSTGELF